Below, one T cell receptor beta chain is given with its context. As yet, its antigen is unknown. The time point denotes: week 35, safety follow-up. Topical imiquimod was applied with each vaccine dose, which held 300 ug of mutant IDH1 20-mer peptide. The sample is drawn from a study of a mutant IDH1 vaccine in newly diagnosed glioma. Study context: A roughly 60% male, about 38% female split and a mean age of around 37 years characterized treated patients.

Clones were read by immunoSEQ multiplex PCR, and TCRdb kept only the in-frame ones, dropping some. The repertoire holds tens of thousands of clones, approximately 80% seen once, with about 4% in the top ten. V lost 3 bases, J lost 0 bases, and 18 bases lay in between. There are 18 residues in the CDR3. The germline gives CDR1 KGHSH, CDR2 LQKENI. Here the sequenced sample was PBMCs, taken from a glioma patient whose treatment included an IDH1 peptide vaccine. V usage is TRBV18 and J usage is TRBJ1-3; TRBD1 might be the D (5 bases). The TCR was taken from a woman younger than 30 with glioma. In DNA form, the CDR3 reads TGTGCCAGCTCACCCCGACAGTTTGGGTTCTTCTCTGGAAACACCATATATTTT. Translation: CASSPRQFGFFSGNTIYF.